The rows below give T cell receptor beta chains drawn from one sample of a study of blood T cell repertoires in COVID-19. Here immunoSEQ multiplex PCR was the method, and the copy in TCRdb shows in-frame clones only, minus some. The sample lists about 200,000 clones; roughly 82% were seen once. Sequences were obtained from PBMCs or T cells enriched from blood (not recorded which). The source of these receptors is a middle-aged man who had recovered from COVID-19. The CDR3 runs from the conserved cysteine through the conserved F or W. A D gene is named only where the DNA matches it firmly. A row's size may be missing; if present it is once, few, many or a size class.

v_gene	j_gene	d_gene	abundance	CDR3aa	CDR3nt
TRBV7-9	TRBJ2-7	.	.	CASSLGGTYEQYF	TGTGCCAGCAGCTTAGGAGGTACCTACGAGCAGTACTTC
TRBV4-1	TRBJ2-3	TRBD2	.	CASSLTGGGVADTQYF	TGCGCCAGCAGCCTCACGGGGGGAGGGGTAGCAGATACGCAGTATTTT
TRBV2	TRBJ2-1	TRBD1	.	CASSYRPGQPDNEQFF	TGTGCCAGCAGTTACAGACCGGGACAGCCAGACAATGAGCAGTTCTTC
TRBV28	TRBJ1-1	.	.	CASSPLGGPTTEAFF	TGTGCCAGCAGTCCCCTGGGAGGTCCGACAACTGAAGCTTTCTTT
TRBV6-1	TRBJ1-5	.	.	CASSEINKRTYSNQPQHF	TGTGCCAGCAGTGAAATAAATAAGAGAACCTATAGCAATCAGCCCCAGCATTTT
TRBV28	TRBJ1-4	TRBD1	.	CASKRTGGDEKLFF	TGTGCCAGCAAACGGACAGGGGGCGATGAAAAACTGTTTTTT
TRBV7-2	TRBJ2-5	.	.	CASSSNARGETQYF	TGTGCCAGCAGCTCGAACGCAAGGGGGGAGACCCAGTACTTC
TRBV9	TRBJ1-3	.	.	CASSVNQGPRSGNTIYF	TGTGCCAGCAGCGTCAACCAGGGTCCCCGCTCTGGAAACACCATATATTTT
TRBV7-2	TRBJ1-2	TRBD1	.	CASSLQGALGGYTF	TGTGCCAGCAGCTTACAGGGGGCGCTCGGTGGCTACACCTTC
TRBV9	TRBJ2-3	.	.	CASSVERTDTQYF	TGTGCCAGCAGCGTAGAGCGGACAGATACGCAGTATTTT
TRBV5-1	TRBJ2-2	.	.	CASSPRPSRDTGELFF	TGCGCCAGCAGCCCCCGACCCAGCCGGGACACCGGGGAGCTGTTTTTT
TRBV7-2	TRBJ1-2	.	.	CASSLTFEGGSNYGYTF	TGTGCCAGCAGCCTGACATTCGAAGGGGGATCTAACTATGGCTACACCTTC
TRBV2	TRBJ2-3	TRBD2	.	CASATSGTDTQYF	TGTGCCAGCGCAACTAGCGGTACAGATACGCAGTATTTT
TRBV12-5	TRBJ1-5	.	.	CASGPDGDQPQHF	TGTGCTAGTGGCCCGGACGGGGATCAGCCCCAGCATTTT
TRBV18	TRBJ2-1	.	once	CASSPPSTSNEQFF	TGTGCCAGCTCACCACCATCTACTTCCAATGAGCAGTTCTTC
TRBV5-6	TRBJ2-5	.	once	CASSLANKQETQYF	TGTGCCAGCAGCTTGGCTAATAAACAAGAGACCCAGTACTTC
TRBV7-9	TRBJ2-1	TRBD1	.	CASTSGTGSYNEQFF	TGTGCCAGCACCTCTGGGACAGGGTCCTACAATGAGCAGTTCTTC
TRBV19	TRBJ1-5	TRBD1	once	CASSRDRGSNQPQHF	TGTGCCAGTAGCCGGGACAGGGGTAGCAATCAGCCCCAGCATTTT
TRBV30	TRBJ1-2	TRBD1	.	CAWSSSGGYGYTF	TGTGCCTGGAGTTCTTCAGGGGGCTATGGCTACACCTTC
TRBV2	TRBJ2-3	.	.	CASSRRAEADTQYF	TGTGCCAGCAGTCGGCGGGCGGAGGCAGATACGCAGTATTTT
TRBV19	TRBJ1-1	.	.	CASRNTTKYLGARSQVEAFF	TGTGCCAGTCGGAATACCACAAAATACCTCGGTGCGCGGAGCCAAGTGGAAGCTTTCTTT
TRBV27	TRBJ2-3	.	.	CASSFRSDTQYF	TGTGCCAGCAGTTTTAGATCAGATACGCAGTATTTT
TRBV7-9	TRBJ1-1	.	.	CASSTQVNTEAFF	TGTGCCAGCAGCACGCAGGTGAACACTGAAGCTTTCTTT
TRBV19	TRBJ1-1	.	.	CASSEDRLKDSEAFF	TGTGCCAGTAGTGAAGACAGGCTAAAGGATTCTGAAGCTTTCTTT